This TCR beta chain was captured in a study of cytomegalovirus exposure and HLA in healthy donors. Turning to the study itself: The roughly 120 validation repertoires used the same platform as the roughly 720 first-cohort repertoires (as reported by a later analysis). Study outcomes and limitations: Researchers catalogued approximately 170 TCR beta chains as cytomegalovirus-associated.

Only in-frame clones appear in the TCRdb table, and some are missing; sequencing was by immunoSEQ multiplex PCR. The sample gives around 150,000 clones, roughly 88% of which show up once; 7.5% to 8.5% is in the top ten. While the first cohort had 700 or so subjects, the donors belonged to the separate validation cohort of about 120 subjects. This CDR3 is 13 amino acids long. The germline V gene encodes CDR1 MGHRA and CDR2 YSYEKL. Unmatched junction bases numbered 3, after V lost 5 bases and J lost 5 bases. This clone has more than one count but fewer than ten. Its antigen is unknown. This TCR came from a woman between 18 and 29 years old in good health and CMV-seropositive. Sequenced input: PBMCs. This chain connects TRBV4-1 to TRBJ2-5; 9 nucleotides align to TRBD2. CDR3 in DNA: TGCGCCAGCAGCGGGACTAGCTTGGAGACCCAGTACTTC. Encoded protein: CASSGTSLETQYF.